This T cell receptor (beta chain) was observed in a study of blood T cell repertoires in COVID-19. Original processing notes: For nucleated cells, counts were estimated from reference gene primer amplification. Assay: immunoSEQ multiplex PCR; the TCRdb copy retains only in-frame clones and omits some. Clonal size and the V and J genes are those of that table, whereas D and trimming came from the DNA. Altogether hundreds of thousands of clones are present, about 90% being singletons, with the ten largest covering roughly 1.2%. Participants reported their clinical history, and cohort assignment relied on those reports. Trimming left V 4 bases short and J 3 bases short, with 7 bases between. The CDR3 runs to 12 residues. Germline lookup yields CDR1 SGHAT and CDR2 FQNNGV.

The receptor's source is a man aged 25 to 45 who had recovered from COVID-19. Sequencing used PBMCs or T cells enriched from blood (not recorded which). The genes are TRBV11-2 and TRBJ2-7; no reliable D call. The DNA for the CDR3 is TGTGCCAGCAGCTCCGTCGGCTACGAGCAGTACTTC. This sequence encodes CASSSVGYEQYF.